The clone carrying this T cell receptor beta chain was seen just once. Its cognate antigen is unknown. The V and J ends lost 3 bases and 6 bases respectively, with 16 bases between them. This CDR3 contains 15 residues. The V gene's germline CDR1 is SGHRS and CDR2 YFSETQ. RNA amounts of about 0.45 to 1 ug underwent reverse transcription with random hexamers. TCRdb independently ran MiXCR on the immunoSEQ multiplex PCR reads; one entry per CDR3 protein. Among more than 150,000 distinct CDR3 sequences listed, 90% to 96% were seen once. This entry comes from a study of CD8 T cells in Susac syndrome. Across the whole study: When blood was collected, patients with Susac syndrome were therapy-naive, were taking corticosteroids, or were receiving intravenous immunoglobulin alone.

Study outcomes and limitations: Clonal expansion was not seen in any Susac syndrome CD4+ T cell repertoire.

The source of this sequence is a human donor with Susac syndrome. The chain recombines TRBV5-1 with TRBJ2-1; perhaps TRBD1 as D (7 bases). Sequenced sample: CD4+ T cells from PBMCs. The DNA of the CDR3 is TGCGCCAGCAGCTCCATCGGGACAGCGGGCAATGAGCAGTTCTTC. This codes for CASSSIGTAGNEQFF.